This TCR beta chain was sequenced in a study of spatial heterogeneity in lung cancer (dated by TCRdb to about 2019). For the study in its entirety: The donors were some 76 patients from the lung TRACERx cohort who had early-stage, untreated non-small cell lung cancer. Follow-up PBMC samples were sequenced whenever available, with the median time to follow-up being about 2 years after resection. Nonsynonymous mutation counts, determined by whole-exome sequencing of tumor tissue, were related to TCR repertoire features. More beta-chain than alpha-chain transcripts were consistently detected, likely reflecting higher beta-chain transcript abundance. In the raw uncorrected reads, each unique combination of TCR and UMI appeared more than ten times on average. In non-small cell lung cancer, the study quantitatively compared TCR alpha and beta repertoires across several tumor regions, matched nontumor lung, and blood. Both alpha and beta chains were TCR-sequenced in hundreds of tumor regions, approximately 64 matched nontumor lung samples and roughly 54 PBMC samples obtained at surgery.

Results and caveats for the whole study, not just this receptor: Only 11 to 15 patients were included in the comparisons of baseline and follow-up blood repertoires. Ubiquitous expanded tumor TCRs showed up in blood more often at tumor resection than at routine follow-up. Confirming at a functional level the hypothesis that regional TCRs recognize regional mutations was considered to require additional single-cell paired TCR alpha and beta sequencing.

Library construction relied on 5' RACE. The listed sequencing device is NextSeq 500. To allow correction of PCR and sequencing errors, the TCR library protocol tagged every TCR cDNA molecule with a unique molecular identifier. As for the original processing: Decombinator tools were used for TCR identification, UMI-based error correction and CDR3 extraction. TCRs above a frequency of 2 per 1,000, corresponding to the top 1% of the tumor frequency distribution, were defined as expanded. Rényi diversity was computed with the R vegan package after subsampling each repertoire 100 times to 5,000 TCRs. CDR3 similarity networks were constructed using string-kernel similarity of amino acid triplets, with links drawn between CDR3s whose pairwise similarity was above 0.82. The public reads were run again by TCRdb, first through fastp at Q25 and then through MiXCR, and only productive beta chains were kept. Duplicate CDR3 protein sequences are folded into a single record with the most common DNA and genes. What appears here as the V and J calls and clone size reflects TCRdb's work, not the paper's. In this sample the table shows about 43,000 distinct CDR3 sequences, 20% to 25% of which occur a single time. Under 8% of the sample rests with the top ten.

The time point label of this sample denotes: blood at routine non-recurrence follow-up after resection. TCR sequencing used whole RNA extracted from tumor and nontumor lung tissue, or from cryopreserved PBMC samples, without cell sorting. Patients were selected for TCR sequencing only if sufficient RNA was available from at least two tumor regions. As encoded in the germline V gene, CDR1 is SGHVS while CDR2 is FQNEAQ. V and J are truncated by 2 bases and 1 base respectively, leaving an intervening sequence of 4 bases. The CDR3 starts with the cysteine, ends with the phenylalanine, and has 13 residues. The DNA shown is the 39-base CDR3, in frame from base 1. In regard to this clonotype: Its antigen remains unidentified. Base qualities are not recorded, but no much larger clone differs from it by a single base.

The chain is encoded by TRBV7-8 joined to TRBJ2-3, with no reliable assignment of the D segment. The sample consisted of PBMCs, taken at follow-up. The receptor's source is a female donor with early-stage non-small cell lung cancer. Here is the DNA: TGTGCCAGCAGCTTACCAGGCACAGATACGCAGTATTTT. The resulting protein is CASSLPGTDTQYF.